This record looks at one T cell receptor (beta chain) sequence and its context. Sequenced by immunoSEQ multiplex PCR; TCRdb stores in-frame clones only, minus some. Of about 100,000 clones listed, less than 90% are singletons. This record belongs to a study of control samples from healthy donors and cancer patients. V was clipped by 1 base and J by 3 bases, with 14 bases between them. CDR1 and CDR2 (germline): SGHKS, YYEKEE (reference sequence). The CDR3 has 15 amino acids. Material: blood. The chain links TRBV5-5 to TRBJ2-7; a weak D match, TRBD2 (5 bases). This clonotype originated in a woman aged 45-60 years in good health. The CDR3 reads CASSLYDGRGYEQYF. CDR3 DNA sequence: TGTGCCAGCAGCTTGTACGACGGCCGGGGCTACGAGCAGTACTTC.